These T cell receptor beta chains were read from a single sample in a study of blood T cell repertoires in COVID-19. Only in-frame clones appear in the TCRdb table, and some are missing; sequencing was by immunoSEQ multiplex PCR. The sample has 250,000 to 400,000 clones, 70% to 90% seen once. Sequencing was performed on peripheral blood. These receptors all come from a woman in her twenties or thirties with COVID-19, enrolled during active disease. Both conserved end residues are part of each CDR3. The D gene is left open where the match is weak. Clone size appears in some rows only: once, few, many, or a class for an expanded clone.

d_gene | abundance | j_gene | v_gene | CDR3nt | CDR3aa
- | - | TRBJ2-2 | TRBV7-8 | TGTGCCAGCAGCCCCCTCAGGGGAACGAACACCGGGGAGCTGTTTTTT | CASSPLRGTNTGELFF
- | few | TRBJ2-5 | TRBV2 | TGTGCCAGCAGTCTTTTTCGGGAGACCCAGTACTTC | CASSLFRETQYF
TRBD1 | once | TRBJ1-2 | TRBV5-4 | TGTGCCAGCAGCTCTTTGACAGGGGACTATGGCTACACCTTC | CASSSLTGDYGYTF
- | - | TRBJ1-1 | TRBV13 | TGTGCCAGCAGTTGGACAGCCGAAGCTTTCTTT | CASSWTAEAFF
TRBD1 | - | TRBJ1-2 | TRBV3-1/TRBV3-2 | TGTGCCAGCAGCCAGGGCGGGACAGGTGGTGGCTACACCTTC | CASSQGGTGGGYTF
- | - | TRBJ2-1 | TRBV7-9 | TGTGCCAGCAGCTTTTGGGGATTAGCGGTGTCAAACAATGAGCAGTTCTTC | CASSFWGLAVSNNEQFF
- | - | TRBJ1-1 | TRBV12-3/TRBV12-4 | TGTGCCAGCAGTTTGAGGAACACTGAAGCTTTCTTT | CASSLRNTEAFF
- | - | TRBJ2-5 | TRBV11-2 | TGTGCCAGCAGCTTAAAGACTATCGGGGAGACCCAGTACTTC | CASSLKTIGETQYF
TRBD2 | - | TRBJ2-3 | TRBV3-1/TRBV3-2 | TGTGCCAGCAGCCAAGATGGGCTAGCGGGGGTAATAACAGATACGCAGTATTTT | CASSQDGLAGVITDTQYF
- | - | TRBJ1-6 | TRBV5-5 | TGTGCCAGCAGCCCGACATTAACGAGTTCACCCCTCCACTTT | CASSPTLTSSPLHF
TRBD2 | - | TRBJ2-7 | TRBV11-1 | TGTGCCAGCAGCTCTCGACTAGCGCATAACTACGAGCAGTACTTC | CASSSRLAHNYEQYF
TRBD2 | - | TRBJ2-2 | TRBV19 | TGTGCCAGTATGGGGGGGGCCGGGGAGCTGTTTTTT | CASMGGAGELFF
- | - | TRBJ1-1 | TRBV5-6 | TGTGCCAGCAGCTTGAGAGCTGAAGCTTTCTTT | CASSLRAEAFF
- | few | TRBJ2-1 | TRBV6-5 | TGTGCCACACGAGAGAGCTCCTACAATGAGCAGTTCTTC | CATRESSYNEQFF
- | few | TRBJ1-2 | TRBV6-5 | TGTGCCAGCAGTTACCGAGGACTGCGCTATGGCTACACCTTC | CASSYRGLRYGYTF
- | - | TRBJ1-6 | TRBV7-2 | TGTGCCAGCAGCTTAGGGTTTAGGGGCCATTCACCCCTCCACTTT | CASSLGFRGHSPLHF
TRBD1 | - | TRBJ1-2 | TRBV28 | TGTGCCAGCAGTTTATTGGGTGGCCAGGGGGTAGGCTACACCTTC | CASSLLGGQGVGYTF
TRBD1 | - | TRBJ1-2 | TRBV24-1 | TGTGCCACCAGTGGAGGACAGGGATTAATTGGCTACACCTTC | CATSGGQGLIGYTF
TRBD1 | once | TRBJ1-5 | TRBV12-3/TRBV12-4 | TGTGCCAGCAGTTTAACAGGGGATCAGCCCCAGCATTTT | CASSLTGDQPQHF
TRBD2 | - | TRBJ2-5 | TRBV7-2 | TGTGCCAGCAGCTCGGGACTAGCGGCAGGCCAAGAGACCCAGTACTTC | CASSSGLAAGQETQYF
TRBD2 | many | TRBJ2-1 | TRBV6-2/TRBV6-3 | TGTGCCAGCAGTTACTCGACTAGCAGCGATGAGCAGTTCTTC | CASSYSTSSDEQFF
TRBD2 | - | TRBJ2-3 | TRBV19 | TGTGCCAGTAGTATTGCGGTAGCGGGGGGGCCCAGACATACGCAGTATTTT | CASSIAVAGGPRHTQYF
TRBD1 | many | TRBJ1-2 | TRBV15 | TGTGCCACCAGCAGAGAGGGTGCGGGACAGGGGTACTATGGCTACACCTTC | CATSREGAGQGYYGYTF
TRBD1 | - | TRBJ1-2 | TRBV2 | TGTGCCAGCAGGACCGGGACAGCTAACTATGGCTACACCTTC | CASRTGTANYGYTF
TRBD1 | - | TRBJ1-2 | TRBV19 | TGTGCCAGTAGTATCCCCCGCGGACAGGGAAGTGGCTACACCTTC | CASSIPRGQGSGYTF
TRBD2 | medium-sized | TRBJ2-2 | TRBV6-1 | TGTGCCAGCAGTGAAAGTCTCGCGGGGGGGCCCACCGGGGAGCTGTTTTTT | CASSESLAGGPTGELFF
- | - | TRBJ2-6 | TRBV4-3 | TGCGCCAGCAGCCTGGACATTCCCTCTGGGGCCAACGTCCTGACTTTC | CASSLDIPSGANVLTF
- | - | TRBJ1-5 | TRBV7-2 | TGTGCCAGCAGCTTCTTAAATCAGCCCCAGCATTTT | CASSFLNQPQHF
TRBD2 | - | TRBJ2-5 | TRBV2 | TGTGCCAGCAGTGAAGTACTAGCGGGGGTGCGAGAGACCCAGTACTTC | CASSEVLAGVRETQYF
- | - | TRBJ1-1 | TRBV5-1 | TGCGCCAGCAGCCCGGGAGGGGGTTGGAACACTGAAGCTTTCTTT | CASSPGGGWNTEAFF
TRBD1 | - | TRBJ2-4 | TRBV28 | TGTGCCAGCAGGAGTCTACAGGGGGCGCCCGCCAAAAACATTCAGTACTTC | CASRSLQGAPAKNIQYF
- | once | TRBJ2-7 | TRBV4-3 | TGCGCCAGCAGCCAAGATCCACACTACGAGCAGTACTTC | CASSQDPHYEQYF
TRBD2 | - | TRBJ2-3 | TRBV29-1 | TGCAGCCCCGGACTAGCGGGCACAGATACGCAGTATTTT | CSPGLAGTDTQYF
- | - | TRBJ1-5 | TRBV11-2 | TGTGCCAGCAGCTTAGGAGGTTTGCGGAGCAATCAGCCCCAGCATTTT | CASSLGGLRSNQPQHF
- | - | TRBJ1-3 | TRBV6-1 | TGTGCCAGCAGTGAGACCCTCTCCAGGGACACCATATATTTT | CASSETLSRDTIYF
TRBD1 | - | TRBJ2-7 | TRBV18 | TGTGCCAGCTCTTACAGGACAGGGGATGGGTCAGGGCACTCCTACGAGCAGTACTTC | CASSYRTGDGSGHSYEQYF
- | - | TRBJ1-4 | TRBV3-1/TRBV3-2 | TGTGCCAGCAGCCGTGGCAGCGGCACTTCAACTAATGAAAAACTGTTTTTT | CASSRGSGTSTNEKLFF
TRBD2 | - | TRBJ2-3 | TRBV7-9 | TGTGCCAGCAGCCCGGTTGTCGTAGCGGGGGGGGATACGCAGTATTTT | CASSPVVVAGGDTQYF
- | - | TRBJ2-4 | TRBV9 | TGTGCCAGCAGCGTAGATCGGGAAAACATTCAGTACTTC | CASSVDRENIQYF
- | - | TRBJ1-1 | TRBV14 | TGTGCCAGCAGCCAAGTCCAGGGTGCTGAAGCTTTCTTT | CASSQVQGAEAFF